The clone carrying this T cell receptor beta chain was counted at least ten times. Its antigen is currently unknown. TCRdb used MiXCR to reprocess the multiplex PCR reads, holding one entry per CDR3 protein. The sample carries about 14,000 distinct CDR3 sequences, around 58% recorded once. The sample originates from a study of breast tumors, draining lymph nodes, adjacent tissues. The CDR3 covers 12 residues. The germline V and J ends were trimmed by 5 bases and 7 bases, with 9 bases remaining between them. Points from the study as a whole: Tumor TCR diversity was below lymph nodes but above nontumor tissue. Data fit most tumor T cells coming from lymph node, expanding in tumor. That most tumor T cells come from lymph nodes remained unproven. Luminal-like breast cancer showed significantly greater tumor-nontumor repertoire similarity than basal-like breast cancer did.

The sequenced sample consisted of tumor-adjacent breast tissue. The TCR sequence derives from a female donor with breast cancer. Some clones in this sample may be carry-over from other donors' samples. The V and J genes are TRBV12-3 or TRBV12-4 and TRBJ2-4; no clear D gene. Here the CDR3 reads CASSAPGNIQYF. Written as DNA, the CDR3 is TGTGCCAGCAGTGCTCCGGGCAACATTCAGTACTTC.